The sequence of this TCR beta chain was determined in a study of blood T cell repertoires in COVID-19. Turning to the study itself: PBMCs, B-cell-depleted T cells, or T cells were the source of the cDNA or gDNA that made up the material.

The CDR3 has 15 residues. V dropped 1 base and J dropped 6; count of bases not matched to a gene: 2. Germline V gene sequence: CDR1 MNHEY, CDR2 SVGEGT. In the source study's methods: Nucleated cell number was recorded as an estimate derived from reference gene primer amplification. The table came from immunoSEQ multiplex PCR; TCRdb's copy has only in-frame clones and leaves some out. V, J and clone size derive from that table, while D and trimming were established from the DNA sequence. This table holds a few hundred thousand clones, 80% to 90% found once. This chain uses TRBV6-2 or TRBV6-3 with TRBJ2-3; 12 nucleotides align to TRBD2. The sequence came from a woman aged 65 to 85 with COVID-19, enrolled during active disease. Sample: peripheral blood. In DNA form, the CDR3 reads TGTGCCAGCAGTTACTTGGGGACTAGCGGGGATACGCAGTATTTT. Amino acids: CASSYLGTSGDTQYF.